The 9 T cell receptor beta chains listed next were all sequenced from one sample in a study of cytomegalovirus exposure and HLA in healthy donors. The primer mix had 60 Vbeta and 13 Jbeta primers. Data came from immunoSEQ multiplex PCR; TCRdb stores just in-frame clones and leaves some out. Found here are 150,000 to 250,000 clones, 85% of them singletons; the top ten hold about 2.3%. Material: PBMCs. Source of these receptors: a woman aged 50 to 60 in good health and CMV-seronegative.

The chain employs TRBV28 and TRBJ2-6; no clear D gene. Germline V gene sequence: CDR1 MDHEN, CDR2 SYDVKM. Trimming pared 4 bases from V and 0 bases from J, leaving 7 bases between. The CDR3 runs to 15 residues. In nucleotides, the CDR3 is TGTGCCAGCAGTTCCTCGAGCTCTGGGGCCAACGTCCTGACTTTC. This translates into CASSSSSSGANVLTF.

This chain links TRBV28 with TRBJ2-2, with TRBD1 matching 7 bases. CDR1 MDHEN and CDR2 SYDVKM come from the germline V gene. V lost 7 bases, J lost 1 base, and 3 bases stayed unmatched. The CDR3 contains 14 residues. The CDR3 DNA is TGTGCCAGCATCTCAGGGGGGAACACCGGGGAGCTGTTTTTT. Translation: CASISGGNTGELFF.

As regards this clone: The CDR3 does not end in the conserved phenylalanine or tryptophan, so this is likely a read error. CDR3 bases: TGTGCCAGCTGCCGATCCAGGGACACTGAAGCTTTCTCT. It translates to CASCRSRDTEAFS. V and J are TRBV6-1 and TRBJ1-1; D is possibly TRBD1 (5 bases). Between the trimmed V and J ends, which lost 8 bases and 3 bases, there was a span of 13 bases. Looked up from germline, CDR1 is MNHNS and CDR2 is SASEGT. CDR3 length equals 13 residues.

This sequence joins TRBV7-3 and TRBJ2-1; 7 bases agree with TRBD2. V lost 5 bases and J lost 0; bases outside the gene matches: 7. This CDR3 is built from 16 residues. Germline V CDR1 and CDR2: SGHTA, FQGTGA. CDR3 sequence reads: CASSARAGSSYNEQFF. The CDR3 DNA is TGTGCCAGCAGCGCCCGAGCGGGGAGCTCCTACAATGAGCAGTTCTTC.

This clone was picked up one time. V gene TRBV28 combines with J gene TRBJ2-4, with D unclear. CDR1 and CDR2 from the germline V gene are MDHEN and SYDVKM. V dropped 1 base and J dropped 0 bases, with 4 bases sitting between them. The CDR3 runs to 14 residues. This CDR3 is CASSLFQAKNIQYF. In nucleotides, the CDR3 is TGTGCCAGCAGTTTATTCCAAGCCAAAAACATTCAGTACTTC. The complete variable domain, with remaining parts taken from reference TRBV28 and TRBJ2-4, reads DVKVTQSSRYLVKRTGEKVFLECVQDMDHENMFWYRQDPGLGLRLIYFSYDVKMKEKGDIPEGYSVSREKKERFSLILESASTNQTSMYLCASSLFQAKNIQYFGAGTRLSVL.

The chain joins TRBV7-6 to TRBJ2-1; the match to TRBD1 covers 12 bases. The CDR3 covers 15 residues. Germline V lookup: CDR1 SGHVS, CDR2 FNYEAQ. The junction had 9 bases not matched to a gene; V was cut back by 7 bases and J by 8 bases. As DNA, the CDR3 is TGTGCCAGCATGGGGTCGGGGACAGGGGGCGATGAGCAGTTCTTC. This translates into CASMGSGTGGDEQFF. The full variable domain, in which reference TRBV7-6 and TRBJ2-1 provide the parts outside the CDR3, is GAGVSQSPRYKVTKRGQDVALRCDPISGHVSLYWYRQALGQGPEFLTYFNYEAQQDKSGLPNDRFSAERPEGSISTLTIQRTEQRDSAMYRCASMGSGTGGDEQFFGPGTRLTVL.

The genes are TRBV19 and TRBJ2-5, with a possible D match to TRBD1 (6 bases). From germline, CDR1 is LNHDA and CDR2 SQIVND (reference sequence). V was trimmed by 1 base and J by 5 bases, leaving 14 bases between them. The CDR3 runs to 15 residues. The DNA for the CDR3 is TGTGCCAGTAGTATAGGGACAGCCTCTCAGGAGACCCAGTACTTC. This sequence encodes CASSIGTASQETQYF.

J is TRBJ2-7 and V is TRBV28, with a possible D match to TRBD1 (6 bases). CDR1 and CDR2 from the germline V gene are MDHEN and SYDVKM. The germline V and J ends were trimmed by 5 bases and 2 bases, with 10 bases remaining between them. The CDR3 is 13 amino acids. The CDR3 sequence is CASSTQGTYEQYF. The CDR3 DNA reads TGTGCCAGCAGTACACAGGGAACCTACGAGCAGTACTTC.

V is TRBV5-6 and J is TRBJ1-2; maybe TRBD1 (6 bases). The germline gives CDR1 SGHDT, CDR2 YYEEEE. CDR3 length: 15 residues. The V end was cut by 4 bases, the J end by 5 bases, with 18 bases between. DNA of the CDR3: TGTGCCAGCAGCACAAGGGGGATCCTGAGGTATGGCTACACCTTC. Encoded protein: CASSTRGILRYGYTF.